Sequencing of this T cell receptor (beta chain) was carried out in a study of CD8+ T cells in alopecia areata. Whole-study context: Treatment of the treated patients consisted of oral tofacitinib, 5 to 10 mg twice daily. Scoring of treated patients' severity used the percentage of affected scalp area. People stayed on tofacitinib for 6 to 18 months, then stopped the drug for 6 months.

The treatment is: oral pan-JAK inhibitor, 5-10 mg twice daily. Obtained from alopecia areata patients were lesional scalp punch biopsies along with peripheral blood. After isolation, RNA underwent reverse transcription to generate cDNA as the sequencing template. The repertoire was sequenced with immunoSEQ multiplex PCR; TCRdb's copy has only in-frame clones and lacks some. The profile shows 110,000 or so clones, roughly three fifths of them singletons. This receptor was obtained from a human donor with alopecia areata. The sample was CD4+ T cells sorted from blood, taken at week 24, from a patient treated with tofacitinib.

The CDR3, as DNA: TGCGCCAGCAGCCCTTTAGGGCGCGCAGCTTTCTTT. Amino acid sequence: CASSPLGRAAFF. The chain carries TRBV4-1 and TRBJ1-1; no clear D. The V end lost 4 bases, the J end lost 10 bases, and 13 bases lay between the germline ends. Germline CDR1 MGHRA, CDR2 YSYEKL. This CDR3 has 12 amino acids.